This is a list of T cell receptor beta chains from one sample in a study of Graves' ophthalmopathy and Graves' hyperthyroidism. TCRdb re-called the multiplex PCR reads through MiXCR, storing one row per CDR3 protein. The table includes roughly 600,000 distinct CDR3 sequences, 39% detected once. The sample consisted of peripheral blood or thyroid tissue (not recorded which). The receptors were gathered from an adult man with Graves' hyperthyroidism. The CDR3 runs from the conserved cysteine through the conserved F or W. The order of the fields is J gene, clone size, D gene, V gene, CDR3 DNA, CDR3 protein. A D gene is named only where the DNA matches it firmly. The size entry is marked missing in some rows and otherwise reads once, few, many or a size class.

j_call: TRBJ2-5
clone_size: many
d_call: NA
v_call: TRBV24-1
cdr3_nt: TGTGCCACCAGTGATTTGACGGACGCTCAAGAGACCCAGTACTTC
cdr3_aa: CATSDLTDAQETQYF

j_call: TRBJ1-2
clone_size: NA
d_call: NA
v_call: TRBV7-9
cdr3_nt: TGTGCCAGCAGCCAAGATTTGGTGACGGCCTTAGGTGGCTACACCTTC
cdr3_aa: CASSQDLVTALGGYTF

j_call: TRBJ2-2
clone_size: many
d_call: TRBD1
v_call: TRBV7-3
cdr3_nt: TGTGCCAGCAGCTGGGGGACAGGGTACACCGGGGAGCTGTTTTTT
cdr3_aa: CASSWGTGYTGELFF

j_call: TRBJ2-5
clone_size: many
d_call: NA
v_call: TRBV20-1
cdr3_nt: TGCAGTGCTAGAGAGGGCGAGGGTTTAGAGACCCAGTACTTC
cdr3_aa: CSAREGEGLETQYF

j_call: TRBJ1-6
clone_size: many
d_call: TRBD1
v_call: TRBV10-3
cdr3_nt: TGTGCCATCAGTGAATTGTGGGACAGAGGAAATTCACCCCTCCACTTT
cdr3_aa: CAISELWDRGNSPLHF

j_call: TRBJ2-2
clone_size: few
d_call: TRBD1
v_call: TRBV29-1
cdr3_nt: TGCAGCGTAGGAGGGACAGGGAACACCGGGGAGCTGTTTTTT
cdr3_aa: CSVGGTGNTGELFF

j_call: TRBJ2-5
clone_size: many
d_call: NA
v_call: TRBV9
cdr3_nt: TGTGCCAGCAGCGTAGTGCCGGGGGAGACCCAGTACTTC
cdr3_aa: CASSVVPGETQYF

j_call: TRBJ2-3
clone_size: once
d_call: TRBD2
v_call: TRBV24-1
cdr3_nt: TGTGCCACCAGTGATAGCGGGAGTGGTGAAGATACGCAGTATTTT
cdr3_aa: CATSDSGSGEDTQYF

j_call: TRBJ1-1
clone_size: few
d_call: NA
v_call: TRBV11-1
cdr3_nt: TGTGCCAGCAGGGGTTCCGGAACTGAAGCTTTCTTT
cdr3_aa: CASRGSGTEAFF

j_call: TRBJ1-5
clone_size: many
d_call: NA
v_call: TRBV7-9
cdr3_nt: TGTGCCAGCAGCTTTGACAGCAGCAATCAGCCCCAGCATTTT
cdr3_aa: CASSFDSSNQPQHF

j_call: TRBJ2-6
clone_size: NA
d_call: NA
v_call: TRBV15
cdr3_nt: TGTGCCACCAGCAGCCCCAGCTCTGGGGCCAACGTCCTGACTTTC
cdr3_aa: CATSSPSSGANVLTF

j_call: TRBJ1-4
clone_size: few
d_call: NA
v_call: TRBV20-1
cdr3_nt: TGCAGTGCCCGAGTTGGCCTCGGGGAAAAACTGTTTTTT
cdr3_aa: CSARVGLGEKLFF

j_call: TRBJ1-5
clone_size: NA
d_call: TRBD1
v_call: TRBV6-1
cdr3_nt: TGTGCCAGCTGGGGACAGGGAAGTCGGTTAACAAGCAATCAGCCCCAGCATTTT
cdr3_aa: CASWGQGSRLTSNQPQHF

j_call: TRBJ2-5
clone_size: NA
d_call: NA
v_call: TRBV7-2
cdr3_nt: TGTGCTAGAGATCGGGCAGGCGAGACCCAGTACTTC
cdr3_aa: CARDRAGETQYF

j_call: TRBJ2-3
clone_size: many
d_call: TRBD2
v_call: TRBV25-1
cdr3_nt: TGTGCCAGCAGCTCCATTAGCGGGGTTAGCACAGATACGCAGTATTTT
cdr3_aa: CASSSISGVSTDTQYF

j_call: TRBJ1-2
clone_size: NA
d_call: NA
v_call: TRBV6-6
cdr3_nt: TGTGCCAGCAGTTACATGGCAGCCGGGGGCTACGCCTTC
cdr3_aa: CASSYMAAGGYAF

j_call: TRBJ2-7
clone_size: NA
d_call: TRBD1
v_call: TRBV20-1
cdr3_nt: TGCAGTGCTACGGGGACAGGGACAGGGATCTCCTACGAGCAGTACTTC
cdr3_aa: CSATGTGTGISYEQYF

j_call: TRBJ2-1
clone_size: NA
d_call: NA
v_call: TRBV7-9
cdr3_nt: TGTGCCAGCAGCTTAGCTGCAGGGTCGAATGAGCAGTTCTTC
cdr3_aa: CASSLAAGSNEQFF

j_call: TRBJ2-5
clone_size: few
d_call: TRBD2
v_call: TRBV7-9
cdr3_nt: TGTGCCAGCAGCTCAGGGACTAGCGGGCGGGGGACCCAGTACTTC
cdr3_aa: CASSSGTSGRGTQYF

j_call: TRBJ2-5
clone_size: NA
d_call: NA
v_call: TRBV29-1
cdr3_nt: TGCAGCTTAGGCGTCCAAGGGGAGACCCAGTACTTC
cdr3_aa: CSLGVQGETQYF

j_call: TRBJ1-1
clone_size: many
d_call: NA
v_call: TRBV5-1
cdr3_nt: TGTGCCAGCAGCTTGGTAAGGGGGACTGAAGCTTTCTTT
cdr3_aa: CASSLVRGTEAFF

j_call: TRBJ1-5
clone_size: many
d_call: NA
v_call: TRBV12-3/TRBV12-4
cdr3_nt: TGTGCCAGCAGCCCCAGATGGGAGTATCAGCCCCAGCATTTT
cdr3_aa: CASSPRWEYQPQHF

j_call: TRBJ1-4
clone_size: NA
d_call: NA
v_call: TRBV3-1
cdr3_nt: TGTGCCAGCAGCCAGGGGGCGGGAAAACTGTTTTTT
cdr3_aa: CASSQGAGKLFF

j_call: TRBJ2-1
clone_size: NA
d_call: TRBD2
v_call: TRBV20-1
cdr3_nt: TGCAGTGCTAGATTCAGCGGGGGGGCCAGGGATGAGCAGTTCTTC
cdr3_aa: CSARFSGGARDEQFF

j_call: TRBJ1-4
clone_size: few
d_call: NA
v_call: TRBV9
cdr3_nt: TGTGCCAGCAGCGCGGGACCTACAACTAATGAAAAACTGTTTTTT
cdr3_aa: CASSAGPTTNEKLFF

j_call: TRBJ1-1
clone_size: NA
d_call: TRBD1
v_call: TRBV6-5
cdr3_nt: TGTGCCAGCAGTTACGTACAAAACAGGGGGAACACTGGAGCTTTCTTT
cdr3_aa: CASSYVQNRGNTGAFF

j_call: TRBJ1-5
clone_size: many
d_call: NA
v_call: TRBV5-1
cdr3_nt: TGCGCCAGCAGCTTGGGTGTGGATAGCAATCAGCCCCAGCATTTT
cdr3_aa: CASSLGVDSNQPQHF

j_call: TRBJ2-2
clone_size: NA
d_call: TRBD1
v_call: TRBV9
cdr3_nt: TGTGCTAGCAGACCGGGACAGGACACCGGGGAGCTGCTTTTT
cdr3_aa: CASRPGQDTGELLF

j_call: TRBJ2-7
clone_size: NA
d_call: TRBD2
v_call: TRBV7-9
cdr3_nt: TGTGCCAGCAGCTTAGTCGTTTCGGCTAGCGGGGGCTCCTACGTGCAGTACTTC
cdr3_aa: CASSLVVSASGGSYVQYF